The 16 T cell receptor beta chains presented below share a single source sample, sequenced in a study of cytomegalovirus exposure and HLA in healthy donors (dated by TCRdb to about 2017). To prepare the library, the immunoSEQ multiplex PCR assay was applied. For the multiplex PCR, a mixture combining 60 forward primers for TCR Vbeta segments and 13 reverse primers for TCR Jbeta segments was used. TCRdb retrieved this table from immuneACCESS and kept in-frame rearrangements only. Not all clones are present; in checked studies, unresolved V genes account for under half, and no reason is known for the remainder. In all, the sample holds about 160,000 clones, and approximately 80% of those were seen once. Clones ranked in the top ten supply 3.5% to 4.5% of the sample. The source material was PBMCs. The receptors originated from a man younger than 40 in good health and CMV-seropositive.

A few counts support this clone. The chain has TRBV28 and TRBJ2-5; D might be TRBD1 (6 bases). The ends were cut back, 6 bases at V and 0 bases at J, with 11 bases in the middle. Germline lookup yields CDR1 MDHEN and CDR2 SYDVKM. This CDR3 contains 14 residues. CDR3 bases: TGTGCCAGCAGCTCTGGACAGTACCAAGAGACCCAGTACTTC. Protein: CASSSGQYQETQYF.

The chain carries TRBV6-1 and TRBJ2-7; D remains unclear. The CDR3 spans 13 residues. Trimming pared 1 base from V and 2 bases from J, leaving 6 bases between. Per germline, CDR1 MNHNS and CDR2 SASEGT. In nucleotides, the CDR3 is TGTGCCAGCAGTGAAGTAACACCCTACGAGCAGTACTTC. Its translation is CASSEVTPYEQYF.

This chain uses TRBV29-1 with TRBJ2-7; D not resolved. CDR3 length: 13 residues. Trimming took 3 bases from V and 0 from J, leaving 9 bases between them. Germline V gene sequence: CDR1 SQVTM, CDR2 ANQGSEA. The CDR3 is CSVDLESSYEQYF. The DNA of the CDR3 is TGCAGCGTTGATTTGGAGAGCTCCTACGAGCAGTACTTC.

The genes are TRBV7-9 and TRBJ1-1, with D uncertain. CDR1 SEHNR and CDR2 FQNEAQ come from the germline V gene (reference sequence). This CDR3 comprises 12 residues. V dropped 5 bases and J dropped 5 bases, with 9 bases sitting between them. This CDR3 is CASSSAGTEAFF. CDR3 coding DNA: TGTGCCAGCAGCAGCGCGGGGACTGAAGCTTTCTTT.

This clone was recorded only once. The chain carries TRBV5-1 and TRBJ1-1; perhaps TRBD1 as D (5 bases). Trimming removed 0 bases from V and 1 base from J, with 13 bases in between. Germline-derived CDR1 and CDR2 are SGHRS and YFSETQ. This CDR3 contains 16 residues. CDR3 in DNA: TGCGCCAGCAGCTTGGAGGGGCTGACATGGAACACTGAAGCTTTCTTT. It specifies CASSLEGLTWNTEAFF.

V usage is TRBV19 and J usage is TRBJ2-2, with 10 bases that match TRBD2. Germline V gene lookup returns CDR1 LNHDA and CDR2 SQIVND (reference sequence). J lost 1 base, V lost 2 bases, and 7 bases had no gene match. The CDR3 has 18 amino acids. CDR3 region: CASSIPGLAHQNTGELFF. Here the CDR3 DNA reads TGTGCCAGTAGTATACCGGGACTAGCGCACCAGAACACCGGGGAGCTGTTTTTT.

The rearrangement joins TRBV4-1 to TRBJ2-7, with 10 positions matching TRBD1. The CDR3 has 16 amino acids. Germline CDR1 MGHRA, CDR2 YSYEKL. Trimming cost V 3 bases and J 3 bases; bases outside gene matches: 8. The CDR3 loop reads CASSHSTGGSSYEQYF. In DNA form, the CDR3 reads TGCGCCAGCAGCCATTCGACAGGGGGCAGTAGCTACGAGCAGTACTTC.

The count of this clone is one. Within the sample, other DNA sequences also encode this same CDR3. V gene TRBV9 combines with J gene TRBJ1-2; TRBD1 matches at 7 bases. Germline V gives CDR1 SGDLS, CDR2 YYNGEE. J gave up 8 bases and V 0 bases, and 4 bases lay outside the gene matches. The CDR3 totals 13 residues. CDR3 nucleotide sequence: TGTGCCAGCAGCGTAGTACAGGGGAGCGGCTACACCTTC. Translating gives CASSVVQGSGYTF.

The chain uses TRBV27 and TRBJ2-5; possibly TRBD2 for D (5 bases). With 3 bases removed from V and 7 bases from J, the gap between germline ends came to 12 bases. Germline values: CDR1 MNHEY, CDR2 SMNVEV (reference sequence). The CDR3 extends over 13 amino acids. The chain's CDR3 is CASSFTRAGTQYF. The CDR3 DNA reads TGTGCCAGCAGTTTTACGCGGGCCGGGACCCAGTACTTC.

This chain connects TRBV11-2 to TRBJ2-3, with 9 bases that match TRBD2. The CDR3 sequence is 17 residues long. CDR1 and CDR2 from the germline V gene are SGHAT and FQNNGV. V was clipped by 2 bases and J by 6 bases; unmatched bases: 12. The CDR3 reads CASSLLSSGDAGDTQYF. CDR3 nucleotide sequence: TGTGCCAGCAGCTTACTGTCTAGCGGGGACGCAGGCGATACGCAGTATTTT.

This clone was observed once. The rearrangement joins TRBV5-6 to TRBJ2-5; the match to TRBD1 covers 7 bases. CDR3 length: 14 residues. J lost 5 bases, V lost 4 bases, and 8 bases had no gene match. Germline loops: CDR1 SGHDT, CDR2 YYEEEE. The chain's CDR3 is CASSVRQGVETQYF. DNA for the CDR3: TGTGCCAGCAGCGTCCGGCAGGGGGTCGAGACCCAGTACTTC.

This sequence joins TRBV7-3 and TRBJ1-1; perhaps TRBD1 as D (6 bases). Trimming shortened V by 5 bases and J by 1 base, and 14 bases separated the two germline ends. This CDR3 contains 15 residues. Germline-derived CDR1 and CDR2 are SGHTA and FQGTGA. CDR3 region: CASSATGTSNTEAFF. In DNA form, the CDR3 reads TGTGCCAGCAGCGCTACCGGGACATCGAACACTGAAGCTTTCTTT. Together with reference TRBV7-3 and TRBJ1-1, the CDR3 gives the full variable domain: GAGVSQTPSNKVTEKGKYVELRCDPISGHTALYWYRQSLGQGPEFLIYFQGTGAADDSGLPNDRFFAVRPEGSVSTLKIQRTERGDSAVYLCASSATGTSNTEAFFGQGTRLTVV.

This rearrangement joins TRBV5-1 to TRBJ2-1, with 7 positions matching TRBD1. CDR3 length: 13 amino acids. The germline CDR1 and CDR2 sequences are SGHRS and YFSETQ. V gave up 4 bases and J gave up 10 bases; unmatched junction bases: 8. CDR3 in DNA: TGCGCCAGCAGCCATAACAGGGGTCGGGAGCAGTTCTTC. This translates into CASSHNRGREQFF.

This clone appeared a few times. This chain uses TRBV5-1 with TRBJ1-1, with TRBD1 as a possible D gene (5 bases). The CDR3 has 15 amino acids. Germline CDR1 SGHRS, CDR2 YFSETQ. V was shortened by 5 bases and J by 4 bases, with 18 bases between the two germline ends. CDR3 DNA sequence: TGCGCCAGCAGACAGAGATACCAGGGTTTCACTGAAGCTTTCTTT. Protein: CASRQRYQGFTEAFF.

The chain joins TRBV4-1 to TRBJ1-4; possibly TRBD1 for D (5 bases). Germline V gives CDR1 MGHRA, CDR2 YSYEKL. Trimming removed 0 bases at V and 7 bases at J, with 15 bases between. This CDR3 is 16 amino acids long. CDR3 DNA: TGCGCCAGCAGCCAAGATCTGGCGGCAGGGTCTGAAAAACTGTTTTTT. Protein product: CASSQDLAAGSEKLFF.

The CDR3 reads CASSNGGNTQYF. The CDR3 bases are TGCGCCAGCAGCAACGGAGGAAATACGCAGTATTTT. This chain joins TRBV5-1 and TRBJ2-3, with D possibly being TRBD2 (5 bases). V was pared by 4 bases and J by 7 bases, with 10 bases between. Germline V gives CDR1 SGHRS, CDR2 YFSETQ. This CDR3 region has 12 residues.